The 27 T cell receptor beta chains in this list originate from one sample, sequenced in a study of blood T cell repertoires in COVID-19. TCRdb's table, derived via immunoSEQ multiplex PCR, lists solely in-frame clones and lacks some. The sample holds approximately 200,000 clones, approximately 86% seen once. The sequencing input was peripheral blood. These receptors were obtained from a woman aged 30 to 39 with active or convalescent COVID-19.

V and J are TRBV11-3 and TRBJ2-1; 10 bases are shared with TRBD2. In germline, CDR1 is SGHNT, CDR2 YENEEA. This CDR3 has 15 residues. J was trimmed by 7 bases and V by 5 bases; bases with no gene match: 8. CDR3 loop: CASSPRTSGVNEQFF. The DNA of the CDR3 is TGTGCCAGCAGCCCGAGGACTAGCGGAGTGAATGAGCAGTTCTTC.

The rearrangement uses TRBV15 and TRBJ1-4; 8 nucleotides match TRBD1. V lost 0 bases and J lost 10; bases outside the gene matches: 7. In germline, CDR1 is LNHNV, CDR2 YYDKDF (reference sequence). CDR3 size: 15 residues. The DNA of the CDR3 is TGTGCCACCAGCAGAGATCTGGACAGGGAGGGAAAACTGTTTTTT. Its protein product is CATSRDLDREGKLFF.

This rearrangement joins TRBV2 to TRBJ2-5, with D tentatively TRBD2 (6 bases). The length of the CDR3 is 11 residues. Germline V gives CDR1 SNHLY, CDR2 FYNNEI. V gave up 7 bases and J gave up 10 bases, with 13 bases separating them. Here the CDR3 reads CASTNTEGQYF. DNA of the CDR3: TGTGCCAGCACCAACACGGAGGGCCAGTACTTC.

The V call is TRBV11-2, the J call TRBJ1-4, with a possible D match to TRBD1 (6 bases). CDR3 length: 17 residues. The V end lost 1 base, the J end lost 5 bases, and 17 bases lay between the germline ends. Germline CDR1 and CDR2: SGHAT and FQNNGV. The CDR3: CASSLGGGGTLNEKLFF. CDR3 nucleotides: TGTGCCAGCAGCTTAGGGGGGGGCGGGACACTAAATGAAAAACTGTTTTTT.

This chain connects TRBV2 to TRBJ2-3; TRBD2 matches at 10 bases. Germline CDR1 is SNHLY and CDR2 is FYNNEI. The CDR3 totals 17 residues. The V and J ends lost 3 bases and 2 bases, in that order; junction bases with no gene match: 8. The CDR3 bases are TGTGCCAGCAGTGATCCCAGGACTAGCGGTACCACAGATACGCAGTATTTT. It codes for CASSDPRTSGTTDTQYF.

V gene TRBV7-2 combines with J gene TRBJ1-2, with D hard to call. Trimming took 0 bases from V and 3 from J, leaving 11 bases between them. Germline CDR1 is SGHTA and CDR2 is FQGNSA. CDR3 length equals 15 residues. CDR3 in DNA: TGTGCCAGCAGCTTAGCGCTACCCCTTTACTATGGCTACACCTTC. It yields the protein CASSLALPLYYGYTF.

The genes are TRBV7-2 and TRBJ2-1, with TRBD2 matching 8 bases. The V gene end was trimmed by 5 bases and the J gene end by 4 bases; junction bases not matched to a gene: 4. The CDR3 is 14 residues long. Germline CDR1 is SGHTA and CDR2 is FQGNSA. This chain's CDR3 is CASSPGLDYNEQFF. The CDR3 DNA reads TGTGCCAGCAGCCCGGGACTAGATTACAATGAGCAGTTCTTC.

The chain links TRBV28 to TRBJ2-5, with TRBD1 as a possible D gene (5 bases). Trimming left V 1 base short and J 1 base short, with 10 bases between. Germline V gene data show CDR1 as MDHEN and CDR2 as SYDVKM. The CDR3 is made up of 15 amino acids. The CDR3 coding sequence is TGTGCCAGCAGTTTATTAACAGACAGCCAAGAGACCCAGTACTTC. Its translation: CASSLLTDSQETQYF.

V and J are TRBV6-5 and TRBJ2-1; D not certain. V was cut by 2 bases and J by 12 bases, with 11 bases left in between. The CDR3 sequence is 12 residues long. Per the germline V gene, CDR1 is MNHEY and CDR2 is SVGAGI. CDR3 amino acids: CASSYGSGPQFF. CDR3 in DNA: TGTGCCAGCAGTTACGGTTCAGGCCCGCAGTTCTTC.

The gene calls are TRBV7-9 and TRBJ1-1; D is perhaps TRBD1 (6 bases). The V end lost 1 base, the J end lost 3 bases, and 21 bases lay between the germline ends. The CDR3 has 18 residues. Germline V lookup: CDR1 SEHNR, CDR2 FQNEAQ (reference sequence). The CDR3 spells CASSLGSGAIGPYTEAFF. The CDR3 DNA reads TGTGCCAGCAGCTTAGGATCAGGGGCCATAGGACCTTACACTGAAGCTTTCTTT.

The chain uses TRBV5-1 and TRBJ2-5, with TRBD1 as a possible D gene (6 bases). The CDR3 is made up of 15 amino acids. Germline assignment: CDR1 SGHRS and CDR2 YFSETQ. V was cut by 3 bases and J by 1 base, with 13 bases left in between. For the CDR3, the DNA is TGCGCCAGCAGCTCAGGGGACGGGGTCCAAGAGACCCAGTACTTC. It is translated as CASSSGDGVQETQYF.

The chain recombines TRBV19 with TRBJ1-2; D is perhaps TRBD1 (6 bases). V was trimmed by 6 bases and J by 6 bases, leaving 11 bases between them. The CDR3 covers 12 residues. CDR1 is LNHDA, CDR2 SQIVND, per germline (reference sequence). The CDR3 DNA reads as TGTGCCAGTAGGGTATGGGGGCATGGCTACACCTTC. It yields the protein CASRVWGHGYTF. Looking up the rest from reference TRBV19 and TRBJ1-2 gives the full variable domain: DGGITQSPKYLFRKEGQNVTLSCEQNLNHDAMYWYRQDPGQGLRLIYYSQIVNDFQKGDIAEGYSVSREKKESFPLTVTSAQKNPTAFYLCASRVWGHGYTFGSGTRLTVV.

The rearrangement joins TRBV9 to TRBJ1-1, with unresolved D. The CDR3 is 14 amino acids. The ends were cut back, 0 bases at V and 6 bases at J, with 12 bases in the middle. Germline V gene data show CDR1 as SGDLS and CDR2 as YYNGEE. The CDR3 DNA reads TGTGCCAGCAGCGTAGGGGTCTGGGAGGCTGAAGCTTTCTTT. Translating gives CASSVGVWEAEAFF.

CDR3 region: CASSEGAGGANVLTF. The DNA of the CDR3 is TGTGCCAGCAGTGAAGGGGCTGGTGGGGCCAACGTCCTGACTTTC. This chain connects TRBV6-1 to TRBJ2-6; D not resolved. CDR3 length: 15 residues. The V gene lost 1 base and the J gene lost 3 bases, with 7 bases spanning the gap. CDR1 and CDR2 (germline): MNHNS, SASEGT.

This chain joins TRBV18 and TRBJ1-1; D is possibly TRBD1 (6 bases). The germline V and J ends were trimmed by 4 bases and 3 bases, with 12 bases remaining between them. The germline CDR1 and CDR2 sequences are KGHSH and LQKENI. This CDR3 has 14 residues. DNA for the CDR3: TGTGCCAGCTCACTTCAGGGGAAAGACACTGAAGCTTTCTTT. It translates to CASSLQGKDTEAFF.

This chain uses TRBV5-6 with TRBJ1-1; 9 bases fit TRBD1. The V gene's germline CDR1 is SGHDT and CDR2 YYEEEE. V lost 4 bases to trimming and J lost 7 bases; unmatched junction nucleotides: 11. The CDR3 length is 15 residues. CDR3 region: CASSGPGQGVVEAFF. The CDR3 DNA reads as TGTGCCAGCAGCGGTCCGGGACAGGGAGTAGTTGAAGCTTTCTTT.

The chain combines TRBV6-5 with TRBJ1-2, with TRBD1 as a possible D gene (6 bases). The CDR3 runs 13 residues. Germline V gives CDR1 MNHEY, CDR2 SVGAGI. Trimming removed 6 bases at V and 10 bases at J, with 18 bases between. CDR3 nucleotides: TGTGCCAGCAGCCGTACAGGGAGAGTTGACTACACCTTC. This codes for CASSRTGRVDYTF.

CDR3 sequence: CASSSTGVYGYTF. Here the CDR3 DNA reads TGTGCCAGTAGTTCTACAGGGGTTTATGGCTACACCTTC. The J gene is TRBJ1-2, the V gene TRBV19, with 7 bases that match TRBD1. The J segment lost 5 bases and the V segment lost 5 bases, leaving 5 bases of the junction unmatched. Germline V gene data show CDR1 as LNHDA and CDR2 as SQIVND (reference sequence). The CDR3 runs to 13 residues.

V and J are TRBV10-3 and TRBJ2-5, with D possibly matching TRBD2 (7 bases). Trimming took 10 bases from V and 4 from J, leaving 16 bases between them. The CDR3 consists of 13 residues. CDR1 is ENHRY and CDR2 is SYGVKD in the germline V gene. Here the CDR3 DNA reads TGTGCCACCCCACGGGGGGCGAGAGAGACCCAGTACTTC. It encodes CATPRGARETQYF.

The chain is built from TRBV19 and TRBJ2-7; D is possibly TRBD2 (5 bases). Trimming took off 9 bases at V and 3 bases at J, with 24 bases between the two ends. Looked up from germline, CDR1 is LNHDA and CDR2 is SQIVND (reference sequence). The CDR3 loop spans 16 amino acids. The CDR3 nucleotides read TGTGCCAGCCGTGGGGTCGGGGAACTTGGTGGCTACGAGCAGTACTTC. Encoded protein: CASRGVGELGGYEQYF.

The gene calls are TRBV6-2 or TRBV6-3 and TRBJ1-3, with D hard to call. The V gene's germline CDR1 is MNHEY and CDR2 SVGEGT. Trimming removed 6 bases from V and 2 bases from J, with 17 bases in between. This CDR3 has 16 residues. The CDR3 reads CASRPIGLVPGNTIYF. CDR3 DNA: TGTGCCAGCAGGCCTATAGGCCTAGTGCCTGGAAACACCATATATTTT.

As for this clone: Different DNA sequences within this sample yield the same CDR3. The chain joins TRBV28 to TRBJ2-5, with 10 nucleotides matching TRBD2. Germline CDR1 MDHEN, CDR2 SYDVKM. Trimming at V came to 6 bases and at J to 5 bases, leaving 6 bases not matched to a gene. This CDR3 spans 14 amino acids. The chain's CDR3 is CASSLLAGVETQYF. DNA for the CDR3: TGTGCCAGCAGCTTGCTAGCGGGAGTGGAGACCCAGTACTTC.

This clone was observed once. The V and J genes are TRBV5-4 and TRBJ2-3; no clear D gene. The germline V gene has CDR1 SGHNT and CDR2 YYREEE (reference sequence). The CDR3 has 13 amino acids. V shed 3 bases and J shed 5 bases, with 10 bases lying between them. This chain's CDR3 is CASSSPPGDTQYF. The CDR3 nucleotides read TGTGCCAGCAGCTCCCCTCCGGGAGATACGCAGTATTTT. Full variable domain (outside the CDR3, taken from reference TRBV5-4 and TRBJ2-3): ETGVTQSPTHLIKTRGQQVTLRCSSQSGHNTVSWYQQALGQGPQFIFQYYREEENGRGNFPPRFSGLQFPNYSSELNVNALELDDSALYLCASSSPPGDTQYFGPGTRLTVL.

The genes are TRBV27 and TRBJ1-5; unclear D gene. CDR1 is MNHEY and CDR2 is SMNVEV in the germline V gene (reference sequence). This CDR3 spans 15 amino acids. V was shortened by 3 bases and J by 2 bases, with 11 bases between the two germline ends. CDR3 sequence: CASSLSPHGNQPQHF. The CDR3 coding sequence is TGTGCCAGCAGTTTGAGCCCCCATGGCAATCAGCCCCAGCATTTT.

The chain uses TRBV30 and TRBJ1-3; 7 bases agree with TRBD1. The CDR3 has 15 residues. The germline V gene has CDR1 GTSNPN and CDR2 SVGIG (reference sequence). V trimming: 4 bases; J trimming: 4 bases; junction bases outside the gene matches: 10. CDR3 region: CAWNHRQGGGNTIYF. The CDR3 region has the DNA TGTGCCTGGAACCATCGACAGGGTGGAGGAAACACCATATATTTT.

About this clone: In the same sample, other DNA sequences code for this CDR3. The chain combines TRBV7-9 with TRBJ2-1; 8 nucleotides agree with TRBD2. The ends lost 3 bases at V and 4 bases at J; junction bases unmatched: 2. Germline V gives CDR1 SEHNR, CDR2 FQNEAQ (reference sequence). The CDR3 length is 14 residues. Written as DNA, the CDR3 is TGTGCCAGCAGCTTGGGCGGGGGGTACAATGAGCAGTTCTTC. Translated, it gives CASSLGGGYNEQFF.

The chain is built from TRBV11-2 and TRBJ2-3, with D unresolved. Germline CDR1 and CDR2: SGHAT and FQNNGV. The CDR3 has 13 residues. Trimming cost V 5 bases and J 2 bases, with 8 bases left between them. The CDR3 region is CASSVTATDTQYF. The CDR3 DNA follows: TGTGCCAGCAGCGTAACAGCCACAGATACGCAGTATTTT.